Listed below are T cell receptor beta chains from one sample, sequenced in a study of cytomegalovirus exposure and HLA in healthy donors. The protocol was immunoSEQ multiplex PCR, while the TCRdb copy is restricted to in-frame clones and leaves out a portion. The sample carries approximately 110,000 clones, about 74% recorded once. The source material was PBMCs. The receptors here all came from a man younger than 40 in good health and CMV-seropositive. Both conserved end residues are part of each CDR3. A D gene is named only where the DNA matches it firmly. Clone size is not always given. Where it is, it says once, few, many or a class for expanded clones.

. TRBD1 TRBJ1-1 TRBV7-3 CASSVSTGGFTEAFF TGTGCCAGCAGCGTATCGACAGGGGGCTTCACTGAAGCTTTCTTT
. . TRBJ2-7 TRBV6-1 CASSDQRRGPYEQYF TGTGCCAGCAGTGATCAACGCAGGGGTCCCTACGAGCAGTACTTC
few . TRBJ1-1 TRBV6-6 CASSYSTRATEAFF TGTGCCAGCAGTTACTCGACCAGGGCCACTGAAGCTTTCTTT
. TRBD2 TRBJ2-2 TRBV30 CAWSGTSGGILFNTGELFF TGTGCCTGGAGTGGGACTAGCGGGGGGATCCTATTTAACACCGGGGAGCTGTTTTTT
. TRBD1 TRBJ2-6 TRBV7-2 CASSLGTGAGANVLTF TGTGCCAGCAGCTTAGGCACAGGGGCCGGGGCCAACGTCCTGACTTTC
. . TRBJ1-2 TRBV10-1 CASWARGFDGYTF TGCGCCAGCTGGGCGAGGGGGTTCGATGGCTACACCTTC
once TRBD1 TRBJ1-2 TRBV2 CASSESRGRPEGYPF TGTGCCAGCAGTGAAAGCAGGGGGCGACCGGAGGGCTACCCCTTC
. . TRBJ1-2 TRBV30 CAWSQGGPWANYGYTF TGTGCCTGGAGTCAAGGGGGACCATGGGCTAACTATGGCTACACCTTC
. . TRBJ1-4 TRBV28 CASSPRQLNEKLFF TGTGCCAGCAGTCCCAGACAGCTAAATGAAAAACTGTTTTTT
. TRBD2 TRBJ2-1 TRBV11-2 CAGSPPLAGGTEQFF TGTGCCGGCAGCCCACCCCTGGCGGGGGGTACCGAGCAGTTCTTC
. . TRBJ1-5 TRBV9 CASSIGQGHQPQHF TGTGCCAGCAGCATAGGTCAGGGGCATCAGCCCCAGCATTTT
few . TRBJ2-7 TRBV5-1 CASSFTVGQGSYEQYF TGCGCCAGCAGCTTCACCGTCGGGCAGGGCTCCTACGAGCAGTACTTC
. TRBD1 TRBJ1-2 TRBV5-1 CASSGDSSVYGYTF TGCGCCAGCAGCGGGGACAGTTCCGTCTATGGCTACACCTTC
. TRBD1 TRBJ2-2 TRBV4-3 CASSRGQGAGELFF TGCGCCAGCAGCCGCGGACAGGGGGCCGGGGAGCTGTTTTTT
. TRBD1 TRBJ1-2 TRBV4-1 CASSRQGGARGYTF TGCGCCAGCAGTCGACAGGGGGGGGCTCGCGGCTACACCTTC
. . TRBJ1-2 TRBV28 CAIDRSPLRAGGYTF TGTGCCATCGACCGGAGCCCCCTCCGAGCGGGTGGCTACACCTTC
once . TRBJ2-1 TRBV5-1 CASSLGGVSGGRTDEQFF TGCGCCAGCAGCTTGGGGGGGGTCTCCGGAGGTAGAACCGATGAGCAGTTCTTC
. . TRBJ1-5 TRBV7-4 CASSLAHIQLAGNQPQHF TGTGCCAGCAGCTTAGCGCACATACAGCTAGCGGGCAATCAGCCCCAGCATTTT
. . TRBJ1-3 TRBV2 CASSRLDSGNTIYF TGTGCCAGCAGTCGTCTAGACTCTGGAAACACCATATATTTT
few . TRBJ2-1 TRBV7-9 CASSLSYNEQFF TGTGCCAGCAGCCTCTCCTACAATGAGCAGTTCTTC
. TRBD1 TRBJ1-2 TRBV5-1 CASSSTGVHGYTF TGCGCCAGCAGTAGTACAGGGGTCCATGGCTACACCTTC
few TRBD2 TRBJ2-7 TRBV7-9 CASSLYRGDYEQYF TGTGCCAGCAGCTTATACCGGGGGGACTACGAGCAGTACTTC
. . TRBJ1-1 TRBV19 CASSPIRQPPNTEAFF TGTGCCAGTAGCCCCATCCGACAGCCGCCGAACACTGAAGCTTTCTTT
few . TRBJ1-4 TRBV6-1 CASSLSWGQGEKLFF TGTGCCAGCAGTCTCTCTTGGGGGCAAGGTGAAAAACTGTTTTTT
. TRBD1 TRBJ1-5 TRBV28 CASSFGDSGSNQPQHF TGTGCCAGCAGTTTTGGGGACAGTGGTAGCAATCAGCCCCAGCATTTT
. TRBD1 TRBJ1-1 TRBV7-2 CASSTLRQGDTEAFF TGTGCCAGCAGCACTCTCCGACAGGGAGACACTGAAGCTTTCTTT
. . TRBJ1-2 TRBV5-1 CASSPEGRAYGYPF TGCGCCAGCAGCCCCGAGGGTAGGGCCTATGGCTACCCCTTC
. TRBD1 TRBJ2-7 TRBV10-3 CAISSGQGLYEQYF TGTGCCATCAGCTCGGGACAGGGGTTGTACGAGCAGTACTTC
. TRBD1 TRBJ1-5 TRBV30 CAWSLGDRGGQPQHF TGTGCCTGGAGCCTAGGGGACAGGGGTGGTCAGCCCCAGCATTTT
. . TRBJ2-2 TRBV5-1 CASSAYPGEGSKGELFF TGCGCCAGCAGCGCCTACCCGGGAGAGGGGTCCAAGGGGGAGCTGTTTTTT
few TRBD1 TRBJ2-7 TRBV6-1 CASSPGTAYEQYF TGTGCCAGCAGTCCCGGGACAGCCTACGAGCAGTACTTC
. . TRBJ1-1 TRBV12-5 CASGFRNTEAFF TGTGCTAGTGGTTTTAGGAACACTGAAGCTTTCTTT
. TRBD1 TRBJ1-3 TRBV6-5 CANRHWTGPNTIYF TGTGCCAACCGCCACTGGACAGGCCCAAACACCATATATTTT
few TRBD1 TRBJ1-6 TRBV4-3 CASSRGQNNSPLHF TGCGCCAGCAGCCGGGGACAGAATAATTCACCCCTCCACTTT
. . TRBJ2-7 TRBV10-3 CASSPFQGSHEQYF TGTGCCAGCAGTCCCTTTCAGGGTTCCCACGAGCAGTACTTC
. TRBD1 TRBJ1-2 TRBV9 CASSEGQGRNGYTF TGTGCCAGCAGCGAAGGACAGGGGCGGAATGGCTACACCTTC
. TRBD1 TRBJ2-5 TRBV5-1 CASSLDGTGGAETQYF TGCGCCAGCAGCTTGGATGGGACAGGGGGGGCGGAGACCCAGTACTTC
few . TRBJ1-4 TRBV19 CASSLKRQAKSEKLFF TGTGCCAGTAGTCTCAAAAGACAGGCGAAGAGTGAAAAACTGTTTTTT
. . TRBJ2-2 TRBV6-1 CASDLNTGELFF TGTGCCAGCGACTTGAACACCGGGGAGCTGTTTTTT
. . TRBJ2-7 TRBV28 CASSQIVGAGAPHEQYF TGTGCCAGCAGCCAAATCGTTGGGGCAGGGGCTCCCCACGAGCAGTACTTC
. TRBD1 TRBJ1-6 TRBV29-1 CSVQPGQGSPLHF TGCAGCGTTCAACCGGGACAGGGGTCACCCCTCCACTTT
. . TRBJ1-1 TRBV29-1 CSVESRVQPNTEAFF TGCAGCGTTGAATCCCGGGTCCAACCGAACACTGAAGCTTTCTTT
. . TRBJ2-7 TRBV6-5 CASSHPRGYEQYF TGTGCCAGCAGCCACCCCCGCGGCTACGAGCAGTACTTC
. . TRBJ2-6 TRBV5-1 CASKGDGANVLTF TGCGCCAGCAAGGGAGATGGGGCCAACGTCCTGACTTTC
. . TRBJ1-1 TRBV5-1 CASSAQANTEAFF TGCGCCAGCAGCGCACAGGCGAACACTGAAGCTTTCTTT
. . TRBJ2-5 TRBV19 CASSPEVAETQYF TGTGCCAGTAGTCCTGAGGTGGCCGAGACCCAGTACTTC
. . TRBJ2-7 TRBV28 CASSSLSYEQYF TGTGCCAGCAGTTCCCTTTCCTACGAGCAGTACTTC
. . TRBJ2-1 TRBV19 CASNKGSFYYNEQFF TGTGCCAGTAATAAGGGGTCCTTTTACTACAATGAGCAGTTCTTC
few . TRBJ2-2 TRBV6-5 CASSYEGFGTGELFF TGTGCCAGCAGTTACGAGGGTTTCGGGACCGGGGAGCTGTTTTTT
. TRBD1 TRBJ1-2 TRBV9 CASSGMQGANYGYTF TGTGCCAGCAGTGGGATGCAGGGGGCTAACTATGGCTACACCTTC
. TRBD2 TRBJ2-5 TRBV11-2 CASSGAGGPQETQYF TGTGCCAGCAGCGGAGCGGGGGGGCCCCAAGAGACCCAGTACTTC
. TRBD1 TRBJ1-4 TRBV4-3 CASSQEQGYEKLFF TGCGCCAGCAGCCAAGAACAGGGGTATGAAAAACTGTTTTTT
. TRBD1 TRBJ1-2 TRBV30 CAWGAGTGLEGYTF TGTGCCTGGGGCGCCGGGACAGGGCTGGAGGGCTACACCTTC
. . TRBJ1-3 TRBV5-5 CASSLAGNPGNTIYF TGTGCCAGCAGCTTGGCGGGGAACCCTGGAAACACCATATATTTT